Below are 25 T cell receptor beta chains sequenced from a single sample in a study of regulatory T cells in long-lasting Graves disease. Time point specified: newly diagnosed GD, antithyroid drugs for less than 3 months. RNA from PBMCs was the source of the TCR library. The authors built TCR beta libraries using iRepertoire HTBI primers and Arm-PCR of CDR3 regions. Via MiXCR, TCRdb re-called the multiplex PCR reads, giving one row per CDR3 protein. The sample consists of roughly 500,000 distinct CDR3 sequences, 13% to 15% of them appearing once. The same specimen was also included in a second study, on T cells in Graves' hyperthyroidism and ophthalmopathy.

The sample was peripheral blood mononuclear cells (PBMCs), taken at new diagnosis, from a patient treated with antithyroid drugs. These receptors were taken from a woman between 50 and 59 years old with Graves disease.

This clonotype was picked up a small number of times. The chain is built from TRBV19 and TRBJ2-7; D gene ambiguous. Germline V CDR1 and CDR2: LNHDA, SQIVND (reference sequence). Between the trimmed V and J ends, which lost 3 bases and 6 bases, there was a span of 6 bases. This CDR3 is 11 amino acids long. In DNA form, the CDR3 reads TGTGCCAGTAGTATGGGCCTCGAGCAGTACTTC. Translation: CASSMGLEQYF.

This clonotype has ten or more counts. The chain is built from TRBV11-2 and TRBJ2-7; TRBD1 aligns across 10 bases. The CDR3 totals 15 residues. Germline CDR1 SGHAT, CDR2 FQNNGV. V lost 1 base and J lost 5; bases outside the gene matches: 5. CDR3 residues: CASSLVGTGVHEQYF. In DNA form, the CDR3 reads TGTGCCAGCAGCTTAGTCGGGACAGGGGTCCACGAGCAGTACTTC. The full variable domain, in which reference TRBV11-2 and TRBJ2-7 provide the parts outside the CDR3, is EAGVAQSPRYKIIEKRQSVAFWCNPISGHATLYWYQQILGQGPKLLIQFQNNGVVDDSQLPKDRFSAERLKGVDSTLKIQPAKLEDSAVYLCASSLVGTGVHEQYFGPGTRLTVT.

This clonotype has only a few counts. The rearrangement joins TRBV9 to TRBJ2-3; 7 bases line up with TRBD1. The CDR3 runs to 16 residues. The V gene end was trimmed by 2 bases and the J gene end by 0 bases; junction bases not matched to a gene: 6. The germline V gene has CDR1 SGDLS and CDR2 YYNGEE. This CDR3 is CASSVSTGYSTDTQYF. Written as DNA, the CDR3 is TGTGCCAGCAGCGTTTCGACAGGGTATAGCACAGATACGCAGTATTTT.

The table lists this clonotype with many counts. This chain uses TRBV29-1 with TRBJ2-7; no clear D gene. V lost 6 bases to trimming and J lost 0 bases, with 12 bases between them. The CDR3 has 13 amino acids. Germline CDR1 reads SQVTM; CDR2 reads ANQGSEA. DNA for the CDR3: TGCAGCGTCGTAGGACGGTACTCCTACGAGCAGTACTTC. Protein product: CSVVGRYSYEQYF.

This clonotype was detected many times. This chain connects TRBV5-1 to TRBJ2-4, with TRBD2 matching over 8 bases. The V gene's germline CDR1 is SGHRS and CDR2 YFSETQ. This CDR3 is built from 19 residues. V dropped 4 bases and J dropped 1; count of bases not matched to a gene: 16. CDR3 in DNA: TGCGCCAGCAGCACTCGTCGGGGGGGCCGTTTGTTTGCCAAAAACATTCAGTACTTC. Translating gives CASSTRRGGRLFAKNIQYF.

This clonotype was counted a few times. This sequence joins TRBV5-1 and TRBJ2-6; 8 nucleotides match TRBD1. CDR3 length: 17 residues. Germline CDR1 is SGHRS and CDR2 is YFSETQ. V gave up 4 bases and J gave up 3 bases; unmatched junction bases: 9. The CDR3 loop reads CASSTAPTGVGANVLTF. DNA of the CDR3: TGCGCCAGCAGCACCGCCCCGACAGGGGTTGGGGCCAACGTCCTGACTTTC.

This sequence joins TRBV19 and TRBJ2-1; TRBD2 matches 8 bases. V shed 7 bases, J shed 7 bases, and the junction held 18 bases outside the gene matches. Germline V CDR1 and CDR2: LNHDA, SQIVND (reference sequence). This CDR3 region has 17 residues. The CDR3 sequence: CASTGADSVAGGNEQFF. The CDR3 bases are TGTGCCAGTACGGGAGCGGACTCCGTGGCGGGGGGTAATGAGCAGTTCTTC.

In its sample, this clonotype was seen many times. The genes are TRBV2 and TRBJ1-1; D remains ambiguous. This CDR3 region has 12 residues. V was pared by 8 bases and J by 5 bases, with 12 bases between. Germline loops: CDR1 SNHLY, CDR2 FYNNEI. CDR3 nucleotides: TGTGCCAGCGATACTATGGGGACTGAAGCTTTCTTT. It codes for CASDTMGTEAFF.

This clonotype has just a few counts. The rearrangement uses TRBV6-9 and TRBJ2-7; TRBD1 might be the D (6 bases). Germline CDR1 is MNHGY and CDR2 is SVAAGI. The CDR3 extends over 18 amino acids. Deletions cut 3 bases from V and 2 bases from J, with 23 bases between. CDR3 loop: CASSYSFFQGFGAYEQYF. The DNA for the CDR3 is TGTGCCAGCAGTTACTCCTTTTTCCAGGGGTTTGGAGCCTACGAGCAGTACTTC.

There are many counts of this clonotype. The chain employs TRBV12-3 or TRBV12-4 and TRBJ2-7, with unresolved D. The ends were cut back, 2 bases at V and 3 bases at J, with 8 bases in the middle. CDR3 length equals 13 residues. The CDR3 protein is CASSLNGNYEQYF. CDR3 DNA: TGTGCCAGCAGTTTAAATGGAAACTACGAGCAGTACTTC.

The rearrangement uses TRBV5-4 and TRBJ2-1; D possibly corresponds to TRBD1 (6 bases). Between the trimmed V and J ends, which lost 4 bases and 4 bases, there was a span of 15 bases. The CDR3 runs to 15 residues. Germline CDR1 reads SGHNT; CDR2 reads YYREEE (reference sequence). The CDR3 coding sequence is TGTGCCAGCAGCCGTATTGGGGGCCCATACAATGAGCAGTTCTTC. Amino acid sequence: CASSRIGGPYNEQFF. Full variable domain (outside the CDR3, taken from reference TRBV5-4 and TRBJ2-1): ETGVTQSPTHLIKTRGQQVTLRCSSQSGHNTVSWYQQALGQGPQFIFQYYREEENGRGNFPPRFSGLQFPNYSSELNVNALELDDSALYLCASSRIGGPYNEQFFGPGTRLTVL.

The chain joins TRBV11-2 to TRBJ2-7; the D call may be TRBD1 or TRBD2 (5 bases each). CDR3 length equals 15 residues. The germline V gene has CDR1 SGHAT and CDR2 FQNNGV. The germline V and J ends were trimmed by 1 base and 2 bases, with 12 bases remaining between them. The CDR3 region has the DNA TGTGCCAGCAGCTTAGCCGGGGCCCCCACCTACGAGCAGTACTTC. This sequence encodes CASSLAGAPTYEQYF.

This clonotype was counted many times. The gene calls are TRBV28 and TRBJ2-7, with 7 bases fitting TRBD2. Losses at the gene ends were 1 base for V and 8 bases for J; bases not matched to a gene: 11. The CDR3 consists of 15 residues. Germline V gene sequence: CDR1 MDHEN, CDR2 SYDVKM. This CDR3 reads CASSLSAAGDFQQYF. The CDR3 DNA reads TGTGCCAGCAGTTTATCAGCCGCGGGAGATTTTCAGCAGTACTTC.

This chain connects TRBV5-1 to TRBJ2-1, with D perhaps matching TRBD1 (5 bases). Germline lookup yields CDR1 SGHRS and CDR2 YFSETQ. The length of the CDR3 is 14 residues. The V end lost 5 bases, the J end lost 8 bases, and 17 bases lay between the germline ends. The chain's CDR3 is CASSRDSAWDEQFF. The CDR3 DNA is TGCGCCAGCAGTCGAGACAGCGCCTGGGATGAGCAGTTCTTC.

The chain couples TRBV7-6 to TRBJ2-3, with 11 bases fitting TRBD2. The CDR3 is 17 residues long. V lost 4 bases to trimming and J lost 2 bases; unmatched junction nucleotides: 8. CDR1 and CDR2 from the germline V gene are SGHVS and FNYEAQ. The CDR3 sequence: CASSYILAGEITDTQYF. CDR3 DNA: TGTGCCAGCAGCTACATACTAGCGGGAGAAATCACAGATACGCAGTATTTT.

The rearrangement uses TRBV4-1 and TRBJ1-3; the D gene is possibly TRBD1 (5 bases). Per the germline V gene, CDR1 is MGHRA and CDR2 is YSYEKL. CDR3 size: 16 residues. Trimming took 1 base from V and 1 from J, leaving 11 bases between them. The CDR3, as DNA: TGCGCCAGCAGCCAAGGATCAGGGTTGTCTGGAAACACCATATATTTT. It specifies CASSQGSGLSGNTIYF.

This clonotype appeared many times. For the CDR3, the DNA is TGTGCCAGCAGCCAGGGTTGGCGGGACACAGATACGCAGTATTTT. It specifies CASSQGWRDTDTQYF. The genes are TRBV11-2 and TRBJ2-3; tentative D call: TRBD2 (6 bases). This CDR3 has 15 residues. Germline V gene lookup returns CDR1 SGHAT and CDR2 FQNNGV. Trimming removed 5 bases at V and 2 bases at J, with 14 bases between.

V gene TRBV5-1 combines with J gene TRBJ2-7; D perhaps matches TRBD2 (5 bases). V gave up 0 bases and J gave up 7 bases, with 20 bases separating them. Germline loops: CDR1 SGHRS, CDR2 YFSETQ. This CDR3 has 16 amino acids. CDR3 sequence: CASSLVGSHYSGEQYF. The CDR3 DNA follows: TGCGCCAGCAGCTTGGTGGGATCCCACTACTCGGGAGAGCAGTACTTC.

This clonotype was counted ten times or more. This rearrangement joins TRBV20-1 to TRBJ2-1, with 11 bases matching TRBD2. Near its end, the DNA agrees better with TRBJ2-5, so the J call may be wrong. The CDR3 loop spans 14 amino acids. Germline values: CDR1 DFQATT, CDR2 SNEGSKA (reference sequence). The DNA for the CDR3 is TGCAGTGCCCGGACTAGCGGGCCCAAAGAGACCCAGTACTTC. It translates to CSARTSGPKETQYF.

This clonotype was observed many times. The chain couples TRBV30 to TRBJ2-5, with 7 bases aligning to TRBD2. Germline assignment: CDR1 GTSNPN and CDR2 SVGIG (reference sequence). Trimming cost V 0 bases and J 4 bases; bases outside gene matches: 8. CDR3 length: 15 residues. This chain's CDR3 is CAWSVRWGEGETQYF. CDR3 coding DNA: TGTGCCTGGAGTGTACGATGGGGGGAGGGAGAGACCCAGTACTTC.

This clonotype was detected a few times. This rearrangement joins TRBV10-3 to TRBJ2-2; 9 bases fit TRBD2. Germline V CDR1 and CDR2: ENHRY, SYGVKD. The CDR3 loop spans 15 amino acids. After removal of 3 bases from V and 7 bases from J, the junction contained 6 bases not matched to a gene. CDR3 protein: CAISDSGRRIGELFF. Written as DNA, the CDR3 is TGTGCCATCAGTGATAGCGGGAGAAGAATCGGGGAGCTGTTTTTT.

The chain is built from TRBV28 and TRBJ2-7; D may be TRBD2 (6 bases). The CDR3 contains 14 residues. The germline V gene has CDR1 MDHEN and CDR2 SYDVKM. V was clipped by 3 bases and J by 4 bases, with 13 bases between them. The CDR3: CASSFPGREYEQYF. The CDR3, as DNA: TGTGCCAGCAGTTTTCCCGGCCGGGAGTACGAGCAGTACTTC.

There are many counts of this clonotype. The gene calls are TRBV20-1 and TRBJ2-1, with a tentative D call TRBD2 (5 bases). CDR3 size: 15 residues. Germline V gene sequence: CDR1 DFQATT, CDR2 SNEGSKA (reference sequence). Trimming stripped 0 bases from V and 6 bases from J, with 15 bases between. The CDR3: CSAREGRILGNEQFF. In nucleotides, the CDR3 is TGCAGTGCTAGAGAGGGGAGAATCCTCGGCAATGAGCAGTTCTTC.

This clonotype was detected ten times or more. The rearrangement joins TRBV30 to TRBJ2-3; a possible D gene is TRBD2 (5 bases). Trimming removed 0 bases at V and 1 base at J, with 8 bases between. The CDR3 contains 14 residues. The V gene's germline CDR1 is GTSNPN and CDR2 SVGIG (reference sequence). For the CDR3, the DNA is TGTGCCTGGAGTGTACCCGGGGGCACAGATACGCAGTATTTT. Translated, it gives CAWSVPGGTDTQYF.

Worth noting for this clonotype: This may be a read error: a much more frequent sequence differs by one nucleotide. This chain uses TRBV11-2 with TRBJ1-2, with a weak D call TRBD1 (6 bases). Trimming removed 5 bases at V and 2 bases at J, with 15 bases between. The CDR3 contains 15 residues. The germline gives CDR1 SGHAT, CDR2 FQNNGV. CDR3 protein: CASSGGHGGNYGYTF. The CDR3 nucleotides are TGTGCCAGCAGCGGGGGACATGGAGGAAACTATGGCTACACCTTC.